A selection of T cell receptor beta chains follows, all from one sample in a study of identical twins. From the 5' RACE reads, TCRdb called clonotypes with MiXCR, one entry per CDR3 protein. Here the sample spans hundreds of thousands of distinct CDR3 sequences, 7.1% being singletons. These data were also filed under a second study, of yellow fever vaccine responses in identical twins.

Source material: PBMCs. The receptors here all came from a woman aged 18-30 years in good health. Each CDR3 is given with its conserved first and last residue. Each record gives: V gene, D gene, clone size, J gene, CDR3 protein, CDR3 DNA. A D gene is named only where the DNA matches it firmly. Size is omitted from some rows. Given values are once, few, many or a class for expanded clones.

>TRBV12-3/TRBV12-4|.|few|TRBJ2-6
CASSLDLGGANVLTF
TGTGCCAGCAGTTTAGATTTAGGGGGGGCCAACGTCCTGACTTTC
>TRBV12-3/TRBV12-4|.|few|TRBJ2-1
CASSWNYNEQFF
TGTGCCAGCAGTTGGAACTACAATGAGCAGTTCTTC
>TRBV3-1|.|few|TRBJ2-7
CASSQDRVATRYEQYF
TGTGCCAGCAGCCAAGATCGGGTGGCGACTAGGTACGAGCAGTACTTC
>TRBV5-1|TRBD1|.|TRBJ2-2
CASSLQTGTGNTGELFF
TGCGCCAGCAGCCTACAAACCGGGACAGGGAACACCGGGGAGCTGTTTTTT
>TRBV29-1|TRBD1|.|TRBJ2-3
CSAEGAADTQYF
TGCAGCGCTGAGGGGGCCGCAGATACGCAGTATTTT
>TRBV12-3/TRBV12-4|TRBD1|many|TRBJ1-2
CASSFRDSYGYTF
TGTGCCAGCAGTTTCCGGGACAGCTATGGCTACACCTTC
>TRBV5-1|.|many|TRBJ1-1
CASTKGEGDAEAFF
TGCGCCAGCACCAAAGGGGAAGGGGACGCTGAAGCTTTCTTT
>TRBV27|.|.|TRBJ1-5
CASRPAGTSNQPQHF
TGTGCCAGCAGACCCGCCGGGACGAGCAATCAGCCCCAGCATTTT
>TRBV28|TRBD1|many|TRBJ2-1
CASSPRTGKTSYNEQFF
TGTGCCAGCAGTCCAAGGACAGGGAAAACCTCCTACAATGAGCAGTTCTTC
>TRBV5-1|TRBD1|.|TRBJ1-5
CASSTGTGGKGQPQHF
TGCGCCAGCAGCACTGGGACAGGTGGAAAAGGTCAGCCCCAGCATTTT
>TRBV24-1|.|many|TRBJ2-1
CATSLGEEQFF
TGTGCCACCAGTTTGGGGGAGGAGCAGTTCTTC
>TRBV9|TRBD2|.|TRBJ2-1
CASSVALAGGSSYNEQFF
TGTGCCAGCAGCGTAGCACTAGCGGGGGGGAGCTCCTACAATGAGCAGTTCTTC
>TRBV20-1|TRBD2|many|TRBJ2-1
CSARVSGSGVLEQFF
TGCAGTGCTAGGGTAAGCGGGAGTGGCGTCTTGGAGCAGTTCTTC
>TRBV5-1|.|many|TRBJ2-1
CASSLPGASYNEQFF
TGCGCCAGCAGCTTGCCAGGGGCCTCCTACAATGAGCAGTTCTTC
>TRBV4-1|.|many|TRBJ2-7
CASSQGAGLPYEQYF
TGCGCCAGCAGCCAAGGAGCGGGTCTCCCCTACGAGCAGTACTTC
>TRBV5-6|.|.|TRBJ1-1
CASSFPTQNTEAFF
TGTGCCAGCAGCTTCCCAACTCAAAACACTGAAGCTTTCTTT
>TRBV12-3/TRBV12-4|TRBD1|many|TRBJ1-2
CASRPNRGQSCTF
TGTGCCAGCAGACCGAACAGGGGGCAAAGTTGCACCTTC
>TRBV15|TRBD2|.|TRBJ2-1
CATSRLAGEGNEQFF
TGTGCCACCAGCAGACTAGCGGGGGAGGGCAATGAGCAGTTCTTC
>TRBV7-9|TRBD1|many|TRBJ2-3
CASSQGQGVRTDTQYF
TGTGCCAGCAGCCAAGGACAGGGGGTACGCACAGATACGCAGTATTTT
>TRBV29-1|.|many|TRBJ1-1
CSVDFQGQNTEAFF
TGCAGCGTTGATTTCCAGGGGCAGAACACTGAAGCTTTCTTT
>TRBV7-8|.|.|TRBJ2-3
CASSLRPWGNTDTQYF
TGTGCCAGCAGCTTACGACCCTGGGGGAACACAGATACGCAGTATTTT
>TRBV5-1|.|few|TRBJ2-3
CASSPEMDWTDTQYF
TGCGCCAGCAGCCCGGAGATGGATTGGACAGATACGCAGTATTTT
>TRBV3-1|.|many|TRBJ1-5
CASSQAGSNQPQHF
TGTGCCAGCAGCCAGGCAGGGAGCAATCAGCCCCAGCATTTT
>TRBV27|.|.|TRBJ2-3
CASSFWRESTDTQYF
TGTGCCAGCAGTTTTTGGCGGGAAAGCACAGATACGCAGTATTTT
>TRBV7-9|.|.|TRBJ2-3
CASSADLRNTQYF
TGTGCCAGCAGCGCGGACTTACGAAATACGCAGTATTTT
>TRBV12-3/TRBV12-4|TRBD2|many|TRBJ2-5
CASSTPGGAQYF
TGTGCCAGCAGCACCCCCGGGGGGGCCCAGTACTTC
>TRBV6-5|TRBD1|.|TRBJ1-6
CASSYSDRKNSPLHF
TGTGCCAGCAGTTACTCGGACAGGAAAAATTCACCCCTCCACTTT
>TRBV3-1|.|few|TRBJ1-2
CASSFNRDTANYGYTF
TGTGCCAGCAGTTTTAACCGGGACACAGCTAACTATGGCTACACCTTC
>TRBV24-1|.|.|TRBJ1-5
CATSAGPRGSNQPQHF
TGTGCCACCAGTGCAGGTCCACGAGGGAGCAATCAGCCCCAGCATTTT
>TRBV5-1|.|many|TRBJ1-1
CASREGSGNTEAFF
TGCGCCAGCAGGGAGGGGTCCGGGAACACTGAAGCTTTCTTT
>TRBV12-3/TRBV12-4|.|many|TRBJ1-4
CASRGGGTTNEKLFF
TGTGCCAGCAGAGGAGGGGGGACAACTAATGAAAAACTGTTTTTT
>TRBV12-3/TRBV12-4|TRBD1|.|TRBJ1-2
CASTPRGSYGYTF
TGTGCCAGCACTCCCAGGGGGTCCTATGGCTACACCTTC
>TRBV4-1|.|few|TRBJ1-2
CASSPPGQGGGGYTF
TGCGCCAGCAGCCCTCCGGGGCAGGGCGGTGGAGGCTACACCTTC
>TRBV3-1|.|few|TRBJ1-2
CASSQEGPYGYTF
TGTGCCAGCAGCCAAGAAGGCCCCTATGGCTACACCTTC
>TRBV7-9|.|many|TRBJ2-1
CASSLVASVPNEQFF
TGTGCCAGCAGCTTAGTTGCTAGCGTTCCGAATGAGCAGTTCTTC
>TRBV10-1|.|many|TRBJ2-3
CASSQSMVGTQYF
TGCGCCAGCAGTCAATCTATGGTTGGTACGCAGTATTTT
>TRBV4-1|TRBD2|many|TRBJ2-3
CASSQVAGAADTQYF
TGCGCCAGCAGCCAGGTAGCGGGGGCCGCGGATACGCAGTATTTT
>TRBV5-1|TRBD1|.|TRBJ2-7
CASSRNEGAGQYF
TGCGCCAGCAGCCGAAATGAGGGGGCCGGGCAGTACTTC
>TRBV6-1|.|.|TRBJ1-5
CASSDPGGEDQPQHF
TGTGCCAGCAGTGACCCTGGGGGGGAGGATCAGCCCCAGCATTTT
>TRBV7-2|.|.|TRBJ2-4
CASSLGQGAKNIQYF
TGTGCCAGCAGCTTAGGGCAGGGGGCCAAAAACATTCAGTACTTC
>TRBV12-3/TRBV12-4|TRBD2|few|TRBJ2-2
CASSLGVLAGDTGELFF
TGTGCCAGCAGTTTAGGAGTTCTAGCGGGAGACACCGGGGAGCTGTTTTTT
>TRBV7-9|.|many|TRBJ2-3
CASSLSRRSTDTQYF
TGTGCCAGCAGCTTATCCCGGAGAAGCACAGATACGCAGTATTTT
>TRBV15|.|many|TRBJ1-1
CATSTPRGKIEGNIFPTEAFF
TGTGCCACCAGCACCCCCCGTGGCAAGATAGAAGGAAATATTTTCCCCACTGAAGCTTTCTTT
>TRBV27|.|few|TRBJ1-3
CASSSDRFSGNTIYF
TGTGCCAGCAGTTCCGACCGGTTCTCTGGAAACACCATATATTTT
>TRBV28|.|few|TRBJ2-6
CASSSSYSGANVLTF
TGTGCCAGCAGTTCCAGTTACTCTGGGGCCAACGTCCTGACTTTC
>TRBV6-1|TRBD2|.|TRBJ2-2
CASSQGLADTGELFF
TGTGCCAGCAGCCAGGGACTAGCGGACACCGGGGAGCTGTTTTTT
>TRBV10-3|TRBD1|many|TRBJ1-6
CAIRAGGTDSPLHF
TGTGCCATCAGGGCAGGGGGTACGGATTCACCCCTCCACTTT
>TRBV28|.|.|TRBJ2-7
CASSLNEAYEQYF
TGTGCCAGCAGTTTAAATGAGGCCTACGAGCAGTACTTC
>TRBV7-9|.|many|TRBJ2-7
CASSQAKGVGEQYF
TGTGCCAGCAGCCAGGCTAAGGGGGTGGGCGAGCAGTACTTC
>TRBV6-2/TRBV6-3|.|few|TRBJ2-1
CASSYRAQGVMREQFF
TGTGCCAGCAGTTATAGGGCGCAGGGCGTAATGCGTGAGCAGTTCTTC
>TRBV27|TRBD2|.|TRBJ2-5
CASSRGLAEQETQYF
TGTGCCAGCAGTAGGGGACTAGCGGAACAAGAGACCCAGTACTTC
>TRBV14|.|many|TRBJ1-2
CASSPTTTNYGYTF
TGTGCCAGCAGCCCGACGACTACTAACTATGGCTACACCTTC
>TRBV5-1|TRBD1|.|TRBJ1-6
CASSLLPGTVPNSPLHF
TGCGCCAGCAGCTTACTGCCCGGGACAGTCCCTAATTCACCCCTCCACTTT
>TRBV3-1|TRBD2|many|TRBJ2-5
CASSQDERGDQETQYF
TGTGCCAGCAGCCAAGACGAGCGGGGGGACCAAGAGACCCAGTACTTC
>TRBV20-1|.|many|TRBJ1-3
CSAPGQLSSGNTIYF
TGCAGTGCTCCCGGACAGTTAAGCTCTGGAAACACCATATATTTT
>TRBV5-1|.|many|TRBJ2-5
CASSIRPGDGQETQYF
TGCGCCAGCAGTATCCGGCCGGGGGATGGGCAAGAGACCCAGTACTTC
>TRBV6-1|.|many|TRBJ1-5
CASSLMGQPQHF
TGTGCCAGCAGCTTGATGGGGCAGCCCCAGCATTTT